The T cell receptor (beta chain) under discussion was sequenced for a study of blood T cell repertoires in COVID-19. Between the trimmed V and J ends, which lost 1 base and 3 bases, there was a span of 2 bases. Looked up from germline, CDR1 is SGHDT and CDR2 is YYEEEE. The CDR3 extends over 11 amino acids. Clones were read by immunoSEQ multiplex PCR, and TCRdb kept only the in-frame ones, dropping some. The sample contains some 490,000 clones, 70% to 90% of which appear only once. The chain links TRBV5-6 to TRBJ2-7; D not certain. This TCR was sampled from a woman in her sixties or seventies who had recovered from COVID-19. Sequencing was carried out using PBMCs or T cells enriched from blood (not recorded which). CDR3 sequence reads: CASSLRYEQYF. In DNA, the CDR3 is TGTGCCAGCAGCTTGCGCTACGAGCAGTACTTC.